This T cell receptor beta chain was retrieved from a study of blood T cell repertoires in COVID-19. This CDR3 has 15 residues. V lost 1 base, J lost 0 bases, and 2 bases stayed unmatched. Germline CDR1 is SGHTA and CDR2 is FQGNSA. The protocol was immunoSEQ multiplex PCR, while the TCRdb copy is restricted to in-frame clones and leaves out a portion. The sample has some 11,000 clones, 87% seen once; the top ten hold around 25%. The rearrangement joins TRBV7-2 to TRBJ1-2, with TRBD1 identical over 7 bases. Source material: peripheral blood. The receptor was derived from a man aged 30 to 39 with active or convalescent COVID-19. The CDR3 protein is CASSLVGGSNYGYTF. The CDR3 DNA is TGTGCCAGCAGCTTAGTAGGGGGCTCTAACTATGGCTACACCTTC.